Sequencing of this T cell receptor beta chain was carried out in a study of T-cell reconstitution after alpha-beta-depleted transplantation in children. The germline V and J ends were trimmed by 2 bases and 0 bases, with 10 bases remaining between them. Germline-derived CDR1 and CDR2 are MNHEY and SVGAGI. The CDR3 is 15 amino acids. Findings and limits, study-wide: From surviving recipient T cells and thymic progenitors came the high day-60 TCRbeta diversity observed in some patients. Roughly two months post-transplant, alpha-beta T cells reportedly originated from several hundred graft clones that had expanded. It was newly produced T cells that mostly accounted for T-cell counts and diversity one year after transplant.

As it was prepared, the TCRbeta library received unique molecular identifiers. TCRdb independently ran MiXCR on the PCR reads; one entry per CDR3 protein. The sample has around 600,000 distinct CDR3 sequences; more than 20% are singletons. The table lists this clonotype with a few counts. Its antigen is still unknown. V is TRBV6-5 and J is TRBJ1-1; D is ambiguous. The receptor was derived from a boy younger than two who had a stem cell transplant for acute myeloid leukemia, so the T cells may come from the graft donor. The input for sequencing was PBMCs, mostly from graft donor cells, taken 360 days after TCRalphabeta/CD19-depleted stem cell transplant. DNA of the CDR3: TGTGCCAGCAGTTACCACCCTCCCATGAACACTGAAGCTTTCTTT. Its translation: CASSYHPPMNTEAFF.